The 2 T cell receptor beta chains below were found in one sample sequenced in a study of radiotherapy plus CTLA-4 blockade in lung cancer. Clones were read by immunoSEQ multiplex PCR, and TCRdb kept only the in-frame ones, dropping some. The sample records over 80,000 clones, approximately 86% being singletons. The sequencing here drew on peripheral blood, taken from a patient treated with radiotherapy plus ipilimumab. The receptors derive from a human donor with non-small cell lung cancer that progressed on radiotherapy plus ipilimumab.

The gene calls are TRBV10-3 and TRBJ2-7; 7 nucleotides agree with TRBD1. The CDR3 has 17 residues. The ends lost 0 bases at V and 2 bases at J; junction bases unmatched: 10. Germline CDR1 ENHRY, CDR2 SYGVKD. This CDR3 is CAISESASTGWAYEQYF. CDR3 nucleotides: TGTGCCATCAGTGAGTCGGCATCGACAGGGTGGGCCTACGAGCAGTACTTC.

The CDR3: CASSYLAGGRNEQFF. CDR3 DNA sequence: TGTGCCAGCAGCTATCTAGCGGGGGGGCGAAATGAGCAGTTCTTC. The chain carries TRBV28 and TRBJ2-1; 12 bases are shared with TRBD2. J was trimmed by 7 bases and V by 6 bases; bases with no gene match: 7. CDR3 length: 15 residues. Germline V gives CDR1 MDHEN, CDR2 SYDVKM.